The clone carrying this T cell receptor beta chain turned up a few times. Its antigen remains unidentified. TCRdb re-called the PCR reads with MiXCR. The sample has about 40,000 clones; around 10% are singletons. The data derive from a study of metastatic and nonmetastatic thyroid tumors. Background on the study: Where malignant and benign thyroid patients were concerned, repertoires were compared across blood and tumor or nodule tissue. Study-wide results and caveats: Reported TCR beta diversity, measured in blood and tumor, was significantly higher for malignant thyroid tumors than for benign nodules.

Patients had received no treatment of any kind before thyroid surgery. This CDR3 region has 15 residues. Germline values: CDR1 MNHEY, CDR2 SMNVEV (reference sequence). The V end was cut by 5 bases, the J end by 5 bases, with 16 bases between. This TCR came from a female donor with papillary thyroid cancer or a benign thyroid nodule (not recorded which). Some clones in this sample may be carry-over from other donors' samples. The chain employs TRBV27 and TRBJ2-1; TRBD2 might be the D (6 bases). Source material: blood. The chain's CDR3 is CASSQPSGYDNEQFF. The CDR3 nucleotides are TGTGCCAGCAGTCAACCCAGCGGGTACGACAATGAGCAGTTCTTC.